This note documents a single TCR beta chain sequence. CDR3 length equals 14 residues. The germline V and J ends were trimmed by 8 bases and 1 base, with 11 bases remaining between them. In germline, CDR1 is LNHDA, CDR2 SQIVND (reference sequence). In the source study's methods: Amplifying reference gene primers gave estimates of nucleated cell counts. Measured with immunoSEQ multiplex PCR; TCRdb has only the in-frame clones, and not every one. Clone size and V and J calls were adopted from that table, with D and trimming inferred from the DNA. Of about 340,000 clones in the sample, more than 85% were seen once. Participants came from roughly 24 US areas, aged roughly 18 to 90 years. The data originate from a study of blood T cell repertoires in COVID-19. Background on the study: Whether acute or convalescent, the COVID-19 samples came from the United States, Italy and Spain.

The sample taken for sequencing was PBMCs or T cells enriched from blood (not recorded which). This chain links TRBV19 with TRBJ2-2; the D gene is possibly TRBD2 (6 bases). The sequence was collected from a woman aged 25 to 39 who had recovered from COVID-19. CDR3 region: CASASGGNTGELFF. In DNA form, the CDR3 reads TGTGCCAGTGCATCCGGGGGGAACACCGGGGAGCTGTTTTTT.